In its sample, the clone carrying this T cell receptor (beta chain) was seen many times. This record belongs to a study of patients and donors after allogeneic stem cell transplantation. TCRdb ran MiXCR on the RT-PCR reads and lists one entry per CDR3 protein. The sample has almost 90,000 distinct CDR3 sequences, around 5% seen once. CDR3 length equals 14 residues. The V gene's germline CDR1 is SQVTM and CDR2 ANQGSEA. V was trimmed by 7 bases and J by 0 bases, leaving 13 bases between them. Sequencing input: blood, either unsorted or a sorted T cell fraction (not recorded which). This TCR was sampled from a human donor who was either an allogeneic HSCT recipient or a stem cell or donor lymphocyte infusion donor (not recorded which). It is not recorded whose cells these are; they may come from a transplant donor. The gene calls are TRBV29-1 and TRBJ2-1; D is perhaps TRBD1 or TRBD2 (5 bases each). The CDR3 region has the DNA TGCAGCGCCAGGTGGGGGAGCTCCTACAATGAGCAGTTCTTC. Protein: CSARWGSSYNEQFF.